The 27 T cell receptor beta chains below all came from one sample that was sequenced in a study of blood T cell repertoires in COVID-19. The repertoire was sequenced with immunoSEQ multiplex PCR; TCRdb's copy has only in-frame clones and lacks some. The repertoire holds 75,000 to 95,000 clones, with about 80% as singletons. The sequenced sample consisted of peripheral blood. All receptors derive from a woman in her thirties or forties with active or convalescent COVID-19.

The rearrangement uses TRBV27 and TRBJ2-1; 8 nucleotides agree with TRBD1. Trimming took 6 bases from V and 6 from J; bases not matched to a gene: 16. CDR3 length: 17 residues. In germline, CDR1 is MNHEY, CDR2 SMNVEV (reference sequence). CDR3 sequence (DNA): TGTGCCAGCAGCAAACCAGGGGGCGCTCGCCGACGCAATGAGCAGTTCTTC. The encoded protein is CASSKPGGARRRNEQFF.

This clone was counted many times. The rearrangement links TRBV27 to TRBJ1-2; TRBD1 aligns across 10 bases. V was pared by 7 bases and J by 6 bases, with 8 bases of the junction left unmatched. In germline, CDR1 is MNHEY, CDR2 SMNVEV (reference sequence). The CDR3 sequence is 14 residues long. This CDR3 reads CASTRRQGADGYTF. The CDR3 coding sequence is TGTGCCAGCACACGAAGACAGGGGGCGGATGGCTACACCTTC.

The chain has TRBV6-5 and TRBJ2-5; 12 bases agree with TRBD1. V shed 7 bases, J shed 8 bases, and the junction held 5 bases outside the gene matches. From germline, CDR1 is MNHEY and CDR2 SVGAGI. The CDR3 is made up of 13 amino acids. CDR3: CASKGQGAITQYF. In DNA form, the CDR3 reads TGTGCCAGCAAGGGACAGGGGGCAATAACCCAGTACTTC.

This rearrangement joins TRBV5-1 to TRBJ2-7; 8 nucleotides align to TRBD2. Germline V lookup: CDR1 SGHRS, CDR2 YFSETQ. J gave up 1 base and V 0 bases, and 6 bases lay outside the gene matches. This CDR3 contains 16 residues. This CDR3 is CASSLGSSGDSYEQYF. The CDR3 DNA reads as TGCGCCAGCAGCTTGGGAAGTAGCGGGGATTCCTACGAGCAGTACTTC.

In this sample, this clone turned up a few times. The CDR3 DNA reads TGTGCCAGCAGCTTCGGGACAGGGAGCACCGGGGAGCTGTTTTTT. Encoded protein: CASSFGTGSTGELFF. This chain links TRBV11-3 with TRBJ2-2; TRBD1 agrees at 9 bases. J gave up 4 bases and V 3 bases, and 3 bases lay outside the gene matches. The CDR3 length is 15 residues. CDR1 is SGHNT and CDR2 is YENEEA in the germline V gene.

The rearrangement uses TRBV28 and TRBJ2-7; D may be TRBD1 (6 bases). V lost 3 bases and J lost 0, with 6 bases in between. The germline V gene has CDR1 MDHEN and CDR2 SYDVKM. This CDR3 is 13 amino acids long. CDR3 coding DNA: TGTGCCAGCAGTTTGGGGGCCTCCTACGAGCAGTACTTC. It is translated as CASSLGASYEQYF.

The V and J genes are TRBV28 and TRBJ1-6; D possibly corresponds to TRBD1 (6 bases). Germline V gives CDR1 MDHEN, CDR2 SYDVKM. V lost 8 bases, J lost 7 bases, and 15 bases lay in between. The CDR3 is 14 residues long. This CDR3 reads CASRPTGTNSPLHF. CDR3 DNA sequence: TGTGCCAGCCGACCTACAGGGACGAATTCACCCCTCCACTTT.

V usage is TRBV28 and J usage is TRBJ1-5, with D perhaps TRBD1 (5 bases). The CDR3 is 12 amino acids. CDR1 is MDHEN, CDR2 SYDVKM, per germline. V was trimmed by 6 bases and J by 7 bases, leaving 10 bases between them. The CDR3 DNA reads TGTGCCAGCAGAGACAGTCTACAGCCCCAGCATTTT. It yields the protein CASRDSLQPQHF.

CDR3 nucleotides: TGTGCCAGTAGTAAAACAGGGGTCCAATCCTACGAGCAGTACTTC. It specifies CASSKTGVQSYEQYF. The V call is TRBV19, the J call TRBJ2-7; 7 bases agree with TRBD1. Germline V gene sequence: CDR1 LNHDA, CDR2 SQIVND (reference sequence). V lost 4 bases to trimming and J lost 1 base; unmatched junction nucleotides: 7. This CDR3 is 15 amino acids long.

The rearrangement links TRBV7-9 to TRBJ1-2; D is perhaps TRBD1 (6 bases). Trimming left V 5 bases short and J 4 bases short, with 14 bases between. Germline assignment: CDR1 SEHNR and CDR2 FQNEAQ (reference sequence). This CDR3 is built from 14 residues. The CDR3 bases are TGTGCCAGCAGCATCGCAGGGGTTATCTATGGCTACACCTTC. Encoded protein: CASSIAGVIYGYTF.

The chain links TRBV19 to TRBJ1-5, with D possibly being TRBD1 (6 bases). The CDR3 totals 14 residues. CDR1 LNHDA and CDR2 SQIVND come from the germline V gene (reference sequence). Trimming shortened V by 6 bases and J by 2 bases, and 11 bases separated the two germline ends. The CDR3, as DNA: TGTGCCAGTAGGTACAGGGCTGGCAATCAGCCCCAGCATTTT. Encoded protein: CASRYRAGNQPQHF. The complete variable domain, with remaining parts taken from reference TRBV19 and TRBJ1-5, reads DGGITQSPKYLFRKEGQNVTLSCEQNLNHDAMYWYRQDPGQGLRLIYYSQIVNDFQKGDIAEGYSVSREKKESFPLTVTSAQKNPTAFYLCASRYRAGNQPQHFGDGTRLSIL.

This sequence joins TRBV11-3 and TRBJ2-7; 7 bases agree with TRBD1. Germline V gene data show CDR1 as SGHNT and CDR2 as YENEEA. CDR3 length: 14 residues. V dropped 8 bases and J dropped 3; count of bases not matched to a gene: 10. The DNA of the CDR3 is TGTGCCAGCGGAAGACAGGGCCCCTACTACGAGCAGTACTTC. Its translation: CASGRQGPYYEQYF.

This chain links TRBV14 with TRBJ1-5; 9 nucleotides line up with TRBD1. Germline trimming cut 5 bases from V and 2 bases from J; bases unmatched to any gene: 10. The CDR3 runs to 17 residues. Germline values: CDR1 SGHDN, CDR2 FVKESK. CDR3 in amino acids: CASSKGDRALRNQPQHF. Written as DNA, the CDR3 is TGTGCCAGCAGCAAAGGGGACAGGGCGTTACGCAATCAGCCCCAGCATTTT.

The chain joins TRBV2 to TRBJ2-1; TRBD2 matches at 10 bases. Germline V lookup: CDR1 SNHLY, CDR2 FYNNEI. The V segment lost 6 bases and the J segment 7 bases; nucleotides outside the gene matches: 15. This CDR3 has 17 residues. The CDR3 loop is CASRGGSSGGALNEQFF. As DNA, the CDR3 is TGTGCCAGCAGGGGTGGTTCAAGCGGGGGGGCATTGAATGAGCAGTTCTTC.

The chain employs TRBV27 and TRBJ2-5; D call uncertain. Trimming pared 4 bases from V and 4 bases from J, leaving 7 bases between. The CDR3 totals 12 residues. Germline-derived CDR1 and CDR2 are MNHEY and SMNVEV (reference sequence). CDR3 nucleotide sequence: TGTGCCAGCAGTTCCCCCGGAGAGACCCAGTACTTC. Translation gives CASSSPGETQYF.

The rearrangement joins TRBV5-1 to TRBJ2-7, with 10 bases matching TRBD1. Losses at the gene ends were 4 bases for V and 5 bases for J; bases not matched to a gene: 9. Per germline, CDR1 SGHRS and CDR2 YFSETQ. The CDR3 is 15 amino acids. The CDR3 loop is CASSRTGQGTHEQYF. The DNA for the CDR3 is TGCGCCAGCAGCCGAACGGGACAGGGGACGCACGAGCAGTACTTC.

The chain employs TRBV2 and TRBJ1-6, with TRBD1 matching over 10 bases. With 6 bases clipped from V and 6 bases from J, the junction kept 2 bases outside the gene matches. CDR1 is SNHLY and CDR2 is FYNNEI in the germline V gene. The length of the CDR3 is 14 residues. The CDR3 loop is CASRGQGGNSPLHF. CDR3 DNA sequence: TGTGCCAGCAGAGGACAGGGGGGTAATTCACCCCTCCACTTT. The whole variable domain, remainder taken from reference TRBV2 and TRBJ1-6, is EPEVTQTPSHQVTQMGQEVILRCVPISNHLYFYWYRQILGQKVEFLVSFYNNEISEKSEIFDDQFSVERPDGSNFTLKIRSTKLEDSAMYFCASRGQGGNSPLHFGNGTRLTVT.

This clone was found once. The rearrangement joins TRBV6-5 to TRBJ2-7; tentative D call: TRBD1 (6 bases). The CDR3 covers 15 residues. Germline lookup yields CDR1 MNHEY and CDR2 SVGAGI. The germline V and J ends were trimmed by 2 bases and 2 bases, with 13 bases remaining between them. The CDR3: CASSYRLGAAYEQYF. CDR3 bases: TGTGCCAGCAGTTACCGTTTGGGGGCAGCCTACGAGCAGTACTTC.

This chain links TRBV5-4 with TRBJ2-7; TRBD2 matches at 13 bases. J was trimmed by 5 bases and V by 4 bases; bases with no gene match: 12. The CDR3 is 17 amino acids. Germline V gene lookup returns CDR1 SGHNT and CDR2 YYREEE (reference sequence). For the CDR3, the DNA is TGTGCCAGCAGCAAGGGACTAGCGGGACAATTCGACGACGAGCAGTACTTC. As protein: CASSKGLAGQFDDEQYF.

The chain uses TRBV9 and TRBJ1-5; D possibly corresponds to TRBD1 (6 bases). With 2 bases removed from V and 5 bases from J, the gap between germline ends came to 14 bases. The germline gives CDR1 SGDLS, CDR2 YYNGEE. The CDR3 spans 15 residues. CDR3 region: CASSVGGVGDQPQHF. The CDR3, as DNA: TGTGCCAGCAGCGTTGGGGGCGTGGGAGATCAGCCCCAGCATTTT.

The V call is TRBV18, the J call TRBJ1-6; the D gene is possibly TRBD1 (5 bases). Trimming removed 1 base at V and 9 bases at J, with 7 bases between. In germline, CDR1 is KGHSH, CDR2 LQKENI. This CDR3 has 13 amino acids. Written as DNA, the CDR3 is TGTGCCAGCTCACCACGGGGCCTTTCACCCCTCCACTTT. Its translation is CASSPRGLSPLHF.

CDR3 coding DNA: TGTGCCAGCAGTTTAGGAGTTAGTGAAAAACTGTTTTTT. Translating it yields CASSLGVSEKLFF. The genes are TRBV28 and TRBJ1-4; D not resolved. Trimming removed 2 bases from V and 7 bases from J, with 8 bases in between. Germline CDR1 and CDR2: MDHEN and SYDVKM. The CDR3 runs 13 residues.

The chain employs TRBV5-4 and TRBJ2-3, with 8 nucleotides matching TRBD2. From germline, CDR1 is SGHNT and CDR2 YYREEE (reference sequence). With V trimmed by 4 bases and J by 2 bases, 3 bases remained unmatched. The CDR3 extends over 14 amino acids. CDR3 region: CASSQRGYTDTQYF. In DNA form, the CDR3 reads TGTGCCAGCAGCCAGCGGGGGTACACAGATACGCAGTATTTT.

The chain joins TRBV15 to TRBJ1-3; the match to TRBD1 covers 11 bases. The CDR3 length is 15 residues. V trimming: 5 bases; J trimming: 5 bases; junction bases outside the gene matches: 5. Germline V gives CDR1 LNHNV, CDR2 YYDKDF (reference sequence). The CDR3 DNA is TGTGCCACCAGCGGAGGACAGGGGGCAAGAAACACCATATATTTT. As protein: CATSGGQGARNTIYF. The full variable domain, with the rest looked up from reference TRBV15 and TRBJ1-3, is DAMVIQNPRYQVTQFGKPVTLSCSQTLNHNVMYWYQQKSSQAPKLLFHYYDKDFNNEADTPDNFQSRRPNTSFCFLDIRSPGLGDTAMYLCATSGGQGARNTIYFGEGSWLTVV.

The rearrangement uses TRBV2 and TRBJ1-5, with 9 positions matching TRBD1. CDR3 size: 14 residues. Unmatched junction bases numbered 6, after V lost 8 bases and J lost 4 bases. Germline CDR1 SNHLY, CDR2 FYNNEI. As DNA, the CDR3 is TGTGCCAGCGACCTGGACAGGGGAAATCAGCCCCAGCATTTT. It translates to CASDLDRGNQPQHF.

This clone has ten or more counts. The V and J genes are TRBV11-2 and TRBJ2-3, with 12 bases that match TRBD2. V trimming: 1 base; J trimming: 3 bases; junction bases outside the gene matches: 2. This CDR3 spans 16 amino acids. Germline loops: CDR1 SGHAT, CDR2 FQNNGV. DNA of the CDR3: TGTGCCAGCAGCTTAGCGACTAGCGGGAGAACAGATACGCAGTATTTT. Translating it yields CASSLATSGRTDTQYF.

This clone qualifies as medium-sized (0.01 to 0.1%). The CDR3 DNA is TGTGCCAGCAGACCCGAACTTGGGAGCTCCTACGAGCAGTACTTC. It is translated as CASRPELGSSYEQYF. The chain joins TRBV28 to TRBJ2-7; possible D gene TRBD2, 5 bases. This CDR3 has 15 amino acids. Deletions cut 6 bases from V and 0 bases from J, with 15 bases between. The germline V gene has CDR1 MDHEN and CDR2 SYDVKM.